The following is a T cell receptor (beta chain) sequence with its context. Its antigen remains unknown. The data are from a study of beta chain features in type 1 diabetes. The study's findings and limits: All four CD4+ subsets from Type 1 diabetes patients carried moderately but significantly shorter TCRB CDR3s.

The entirety of the isolated RNA underwent reverse transcription, so expressed TCRB transcripts were sequenced. Repertoires were generated with immunoSEQ multiplex PCR, while TCRdb's copy carries only in-frame clones and drops some. This table has about 660,000 clones, over 12% appearing once. The germline CDR1 and CDR2 sequences are KGHSH and LQKENI. This CDR3 is 17 amino acids long. The V end lost 2 bases, the J end lost 7 bases, and 23 bases lay between the germline ends. The sequence was obtained from a man between 18 and 29 years old with type 1 diabetes. This chain links TRBV18 with TRBJ2-5; a weak D match, TRBD1 (5 bases). Sequenced material: naive CD4+ T cells from blood. DNA of the CDR3: TGTGCCAGCTCACCAAGTTCAAGGGGCAGGGCCATTGTGACCCAGTACTTC. Amino acids: CASSPSSRGRAIVTQYF.